Presented here are 30 T cell receptor beta chains from one specimen sequenced in a study of early T cells in non-severe SARS-CoV-2 infection. TCRdb independently ran MiXCR on the 5' RACE reads; one entry per CDR3 protein. In the table there are about 56,000 distinct CDR3 sequences, more than 13% of which are singletons. The material was whole blood, obtained at baseline. All receptors derive from an adult who was a healthcare worker with PCR-confirmed SARS-CoV-2 infection or an uninfected control (not recorded which).

This clonotype has only a few counts. This sequence joins TRBV9 and TRBJ2-2, with TRBD2 matching 7 bases. This CDR3 spans 14 amino acids. The V and J ends lost 7 bases and 3 bases, in that order; junction bases with no gene match: 6. Germline V gene lookup returns CDR1 SGDLS and CDR2 YYNGEE. CDR3 in amino acids: CASARTRDTGELFF. CDR3 nucleotide sequence: TGTGCCAGCGCCCGGACTAGGGACACCGGGGAGCTGTTTTTT. The complete variable domain, with remaining parts taken from reference TRBV9 and TRBJ2-2, reads DSGVTQTPKHLITATGQRVTLRCSPRSGDLSVYWYQQSLDQGLQFLIQYYNGEERAKGNILERFSAQQFPDLHSELNLSSLELGDSALYFCASARTRDTGELFFGEGSRLTVL.

The chain has TRBV11-2 and TRBJ2-3; 9 nucleotides match TRBD1. The germline gives CDR1 SGHAT, CDR2 FQNNGV. This CDR3 is 16 amino acids long. The junction had 6 bases not matched to a gene; V was cut back by 1 base and J by 4 bases. This chain's CDR3 is CASSLGTGGNADTQYF. In DNA form, the CDR3 reads TGTGCCAGCAGCTTAGGTACAGGGGGCAACGCAGATACGCAGTATTTT.

The J gene is TRBJ1-1, the V gene TRBV6-1; no definite D call. The CDR3 is 15 residues long. CDR1 and CDR2 (germline): MNHNS, SASEGT. Trimming removed 2 bases from V and 5 bases from J, with 15 bases in between. CDR3 nucleotides: TGTGCCAGCAGTGAATCTGGTTTCTTGGGGACTGAAGCTTTCTTT. As protein: CASSESGFLGTEAFF.

The chain has TRBV7-6 and TRBJ2-2; perhaps TRBD2 as D (5 bases). CDR1 is SGHVS, CDR2 FNYEAQ, per germline. This CDR3 has 17 amino acids. Deletions cut 4 bases from V and 0 bases from J, with 15 bases between. CDR3 DNA sequence: TGTGCCAGCAGCTCGAGGACGGGATTCGCGAACACCGGGGAGCTGTTTTTT. Protein product: CASSSRTGFANTGELFF.

There are a few counts of this clonotype. The chain has TRBV29-1 and TRBJ2-1; D gene uncertain. V was pared by 7 bases and J by 7 bases, with 5 bases between. This CDR3 is 9 amino acids long. Per germline, CDR1 SQVTM and CDR2 ANQGSEA. The CDR3 sequence: CSAGNEQFF. The DNA for the CDR3 is TGCAGCGCTGGAAATGAGCAGTTCTTC.

This clonotype was observed many times. V gene TRBV5-5 combines with J gene TRBJ2-1, with a tentative D call TRBD2 (6 bases). CDR1 and CDR2 from the germline V gene are SGHKS and YYEKEE (reference sequence). The CDR3 loop spans 15 amino acids. Trimming shortened V by 0 bases and J by 1 base, and 8 bases separated the two germline ends. Here the CDR3 reads CASSLGLESYNEQFF. CDR3 in DNA: TGTGCCAGCAGCTTGGGACTAGAGTCCTACAATGAGCAGTTCTTC.

The chain is built from TRBV2 and TRBJ2-2; D is unresolved. Germline CDR1 is SNHLY and CDR2 is FYNNEI. Trimming stripped 7 bases from V and 2 bases from J, with 11 bases between. The CDR3 extends over 14 amino acids. The DNA of the CDR3 is TGTGCCAGCATTGGTAGCCGTAACACCGGGGAGCTGTTTTTT. This translates into CASIGSRNTGELFF.

V and J are TRBV10-3 and TRBJ2-3, with TRBD2 identical over 10 bases. The CDR3 consists of 15 residues. Looked up from germline, CDR1 is ENHRY and CDR2 is SYGVKD. Trimming removed 6 bases from V and 5 bases from J; junction bases left unmatched: 8. As DNA, the CDR3 is TGTGCCATCAGGGACCCCTCTAGCGGGGGAGATACGCAGTATTTT. Translation gives CAIRDPSSGGDTQYF.

This clonotype was counted at least ten times. The DNA of the CDR3 is TGTGCCAGCAGCTTAGTCGGTAGCAATCAGCCCCAGCATTTT. Protein product: CASSLVGSNQPQHF. The chain carries TRBV7-2 and TRBJ1-5; D is uncertain. The V end was cut by 1 base, the J end by 0 bases, with 4 bases between. The CDR3 contains 14 residues. CDR1 and CDR2 (germline): SGHTA, FQGNSA. Complete variable domain (other parts from reference TRBV7-2 and TRBJ1-5): GAGVSQSPSNKVTEKGKDVELRCDPISGHTALYWYRQSLGQGLEFLIYFQGNSAPDKSGLPSDRFSAERTGGSVSTLTIQRTQQEDSAVYLCASSLVGSNQPQHFGDGTRLSIL.

This clonotype has ten or more counts. CDR3 residues: CAIKKPTSGSYNEQFF. CDR3 sequence (DNA): TGTGCCATCAAAAAGCCTACTAGCGGATCCTACAATGAGCAGTTCTTC. This chain joins TRBV15 and TRBJ2-1, with 8 bases fitting TRBD2. V lost 10 bases to trimming and J lost 1 base; unmatched junction nucleotides: 12. Germline V gene sequence: CDR1 LNHNV, CDR2 YYDKDF (reference sequence). The CDR3 runs to 16 residues. Based on the CDR3 plus reference TRBV15 and TRBJ2-1, the full variable domain is DAMVIQNPRYQVTQFGKPVTLSCSQTLNHNVMYWYQQKSSQAPKLLFHYYDKDFNNEADTPDNFQSRRPNTSFCFLDIRSPGLGDTAMYLCAIKKPTSGSYNEQFFGPGTRLTVL.

This clonotype was found many times. CDR3 region: CSAREVGLALTARRFEQFF. In DNA, the CDR3 is TGCAGTGCTAGAGAAGTGGGACTAGCCTTGACTGCCCGAAGATTCGAGCAGTTCTTC. The genes are TRBV20-1 and TRBJ2-1, with 9 bases fitting TRBD2. Germline-derived CDR1 and CDR2 are DFQATT and SNEGSKA (reference sequence). The CDR3 has 19 residues. With 0 bases clipped from V and 10 bases from J, the junction kept 22 bases outside the gene matches.

This clonotype was seen ten or more times. The chain employs TRBV6-2 or TRBV6-3 and TRBJ2-1; D gene uncertain. The CDR3 sequence is 12 residues long. Germline lookup yields CDR1 MNHEY and CDR2 SVGEGT. Trimming took 2 bases from V and 7 from J, leaving 6 bases between them. The CDR3 is CASSYARNEQFF. The DNA of the CDR3 is TGTGCCAGCAGTTACGCCCGGAATGAGCAGTTCTTC.

The rearrangement joins TRBV6-1 to TRBJ2-1; D perhaps matches TRBD1 (6 bases). Deletions cut 2 bases from V and 5 bases from J, with 16 bases between. Per the germline V gene, CDR1 is MNHNS and CDR2 is SASEGT. CDR3 length equals 16 residues. CDR3 residues: CASSEPAGVADNEQFF. The CDR3 region has the DNA TGTGCCAGCAGTGAACCAGCAGGGGTGGCAGACAATGAGCAGTTCTTC.

In its sample, this clonotype was seen a few times. An end of the junction does not agree with germline; a read error may underlie this. This sequence joins TRBV6-1 and TRBJ2-7; perhaps TRBD2 as D (6 bases). The CDR3 runs to 13 residues. Germline CDR1 reads MNHNS; CDR2 reads SASEGT. The CDR3 nucleotides read TGTGCCAGCAGTGAGAATCCCGCGGGGATTATTTGCTTC. This codes for CASSENPAGIICF.

This clonotype was observed a handful of times. The rearrangement uses TRBV10-1 and TRBJ1-4, with 7 bases fitting TRBD1. The CDR3 has 17 residues. Losses at the gene ends were 5 bases for V and 0 bases for J; bases not matched to a gene: 9. Germline V lookup: CDR1 WNHNN, CDR2 SYGVQD (reference sequence). The CDR3 nucleotides are TGCGCCAGCAGTCCAATTCGACAGGGCGCAACTAATGAAAAACTGTTTTTT. It codes for CASSPIRQGATNEKLFF.

The rearrangement uses TRBV20-1 and TRBJ2-3; D is undetermined. The V gene's germline CDR1 is DFQATT and CDR2 SNEGSKA (reference sequence). Trimming removed 3 bases from V and 5 bases from J, with 9 bases in between. This CDR3 contains 12 residues. The CDR3 bases are TGCAGTGCTAGCTCGAGCCTAGATACGCAGTATTTT. Translated, it gives CSASSSLDTQYF.

V gene TRBV18 combines with J gene TRBJ2-1, with a tentative D call TRBD2 (5 bases). V gave up 1 base and J gave up 6 bases, with 13 bases separating them. This CDR3 is 15 amino acids long. CDR1 is KGHSH, CDR2 LQKENI, per germline. The CDR3 loop is CASSPLGPEGNEQFF. In nucleotides, the CDR3 is TGTGCCAGCTCACCACTGGGCCCCGAGGGCAATGAGCAGTTCTTC.

This clonotype was seen a few times. The chain uses TRBV20-1 and TRBJ2-3, with D possibly TRBD1 on 5 matching bases. This CDR3 region has 12 residues. Germline assignment: CDR1 DFQATT and CDR2 SNEGSKA (reference sequence). Trimming took off 3 bases at V and 2 bases at J, with 6 bases between the two ends. CDR3 bases: TGCAGTGCTAGCAGGGCCACAGATACGCAGTATTTT. This encodes CSASRATDTQYF.

This sequence joins TRBV20-1 and TRBJ1-3, with D possibly being TRBD1 (6 bases). V was pared by 4 bases and J by 4 bases, with 11 bases between. Looked up from germline, CDR1 is DFQATT and CDR2 is SNEGSKA (reference sequence). The CDR3 length is 13 residues. This CDR3 is CSATGAVGNTIYF. CDR3 DNA sequence: TGCAGTGCTACGGGGGCAGTGGGAAACACCATATATTTT.

This sequence joins TRBV19 and TRBJ2-2; TRBD1 aligns across 7 bases. Trimming removed 6 bases from V and 7 bases from J; junction bases left unmatched: 8. The germline V gene encodes CDR1 LNHDA and CDR2 SQIVND (reference sequence). The CDR3 is made up of 14 amino acids. In DNA form, the CDR3 reads TGTGCCAGTAGAACGACAGGGTCGGACGGGGAGCTGTTTTTT. Residues: CASRTTGSDGELFF.

The rearrangement links TRBV18 to TRBJ1-1; D call uncertain. Between the trimmed V and J ends, which lost 3 bases and 0 bases, there was a span of 11 bases. Germline CDR1 KGHSH, CDR2 LQKENI. This CDR3 is 15 amino acids long. The CDR3 DNA follows: TGTGCCAGCTCACCTTACGTCATTATGAACACTGAAGCTTTCTTT. It codes for CASSPYVIMNTEAFF.

The CDR3: CASSFTGTYGYTF. DNA for the CDR3: TGTGCCAGCAGCTTCACAGGGACCTATGGCTACACCTTC. This rearrangement joins TRBV5-8 to TRBJ1-2, with D maybe TRBD1 (6 bases). The germline V gene has CDR1 SGHTS and CDR2 YDEGEE. This CDR3 region has 13 residues. V was pared by 2 bases and J by 4 bases, with 9 bases between.

This clonotype was recorded a few times. The chain uses TRBV7-9 and TRBJ2-5; D call uncertain. CDR1 is SEHNR and CDR2 is FQNEAQ in the germline V gene (reference sequence). With 2 bases removed from V and 5 bases from J, the gap between germline ends came to 15 bases. The CDR3 is 15 amino acids. Here the CDR3 DNA reads TGTGCCAGCAGCTTATCTGTATCGGGTATCGAGACCCAGTACTTC. Translated, it gives CASSLSVSGIETQYF.

This clonotype turned up a few times. The chain recombines TRBV12-3 or TRBV12-4 with TRBJ2-1; 7 bases are a match to TRBD1. This CDR3 is built from 17 residues. The J segment lost 5 bases and the V segment lost 6 bases, leaving 16 bases of the junction unmatched. The DNA for the CDR3 is TGTGCCAGCAGCCTACAGGGGATGGGGACGCCTAACAATGAGCAGTTCTTC. It encodes CASSLQGMGTPNNEQFF.

The V and J genes are TRBV20-1 and TRBJ2-2, with D perhaps given as TRBD1 or TRBD2 (5 bases each). The V gene lost 0 bases and the J gene lost 3 bases, with 8 bases spanning the gap. Germline CDR1 reads DFQATT; CDR2 reads SNEGSKA (reference sequence). This CDR3 is 14 amino acids long. CDR3 sequence (DNA): TGCAGTGCTAGAGACGGGACCTACACCGGGGAGCTGTTTTTT. Translation: CSARDGTYTGELFF.

This clonotype was counted between two and nine times. The rearrangement joins TRBV4-1 to TRBJ1-1; D might be TRBD1 (6 bases). The CDR3 totals 14 residues. The germline V gene has CDR1 MGHRA and CDR2 YSYEKL. V lost 4 bases and J 3 bases, leaving 12 bases between the germline ends. The CDR3 protein is CASSLNRDHTEAFF. Written as DNA, the CDR3 is TGCGCCAGCAGCCTAAACAGGGATCACACTGAAGCTTTCTTT.

This clonotype has ten or more counts. The CDR3, as DNA: TGTGCCAGCAGGGTTTCGATGAACACTGAAGCTTTCTTT. Residues: CASRVSMNTEAFF. This sequence joins TRBV6-5 and TRBJ1-1; D is undetermined. V was trimmed by 6 bases and J by 0 bases, leaving 8 bases between them. Per the germline V gene, CDR1 is MNHEY and CDR2 is SVGAGI. This CDR3 spans 13 amino acids.

This chain uses TRBV24-1 with TRBJ1-1; maybe TRBD1 (6 bases). CDR3 length equals 12 residues. The V end was cut by 12 bases, the J end by 1 base, with 11 bases between. Germline assignment: CDR1 KGHDR and CDR2 SFDVKD. In nucleotides, the CDR3 is TGTGCCGTACAGGGTAGGAACACTGAAGCTTTCTTT. Residues: CAVQGRNTEAFF.

A few counts support this clonotype. V gene TRBV15 combines with J gene TRBJ2-7; unclear D gene. The V gene lost 5 bases and the J gene lost 3 bases, with 8 bases spanning the gap. Germline lookup yields CDR1 LNHNV and CDR2 YYDKDF (reference sequence). CDR3 size: 12 residues. CDR3 region: CATSRDSYEQYF. The CDR3 DNA follows: TGTGCCACCAGCCGCGATAGCTACGAGCAGTACTTC.

The genes are TRBV27 and TRBJ2-7, with TRBD1 matching 7 bases. The junction had 4 bases not matched to a gene; V was cut back by 3 bases and J by 2 bases. The CDR3 runs 14 residues. Germline lookup yields CDR1 MNHEY and CDR2 SMNVEV (reference sequence). The DNA of the CDR3 is TGTGCCAGCAGTTTTGCAGGGGGTCCCTACGAGCAGTACTTC. Residues: CASSFAGGPYEQYF.